The clone carrying this T cell receptor beta chain was recorded many times. Construction of the TCRbeta library involved unique molecular identifiers. One entry per CDR3 protein, called by TCRdb with MiXCR from the PCR reads. Among roughly 160,000 distinct CDR3 sequences, 11% were seen once, and the ten largest hold around 13%. This CDR3 region has 15 residues. V lost 5 bases to trimming and J lost 9 bases; unmatched junction nucleotides: 8. The data derive from a study of T-cell reconstitution after alpha-beta-depleted transplantation in children. V usage is TRBV12-3 or TRBV12-4 and J usage is TRBJ2-1; 12 nucleotides agree with TRBD2. Material: PBMCs, obtained before TCRalphabeta/CD19-depleted stem cell transplant. This sequence was found in a boy between 2 and 10 years old with acute myeloid leukemia, due to receive a stem cell transplant. The CDR3 is CASSPRLAGVGEQFF. The CDR3 bases are TGTGCCAGCAGTCCGAGACTAGCGGGGGTCGGTGAGCAGTTCTTC.